The next 15 T cell receptor beta chains were all read from a single sample in a study of shared clonotypes between healthy human individuals (dated by TCRdb to 2018 to 2021). Library prep was done by the immunoSEQ multiplex PCR assay. In TCRdb, the immuneACCESS table is reduced to in-frame sequences with V and J assigned. These tables do not hold every clone; where another copy was compared, an unresolved V gene accounts for under half, and the others remain unexplained. Within this sample are about 1.4 million clones, with around 97% of them counted one time only. The ten largest clones take up about 1.2% of the sample. The material sequenced was naive CD4+ T cells sorted from blood. Taken with the paper, the label for cell subset or site translates to: CD45RA+ positively selected. These receptors came from a man aged 25 to 40 in good health.

The genes are TRBV14 and TRBJ1-2; D unresolved. The CDR3 length is 11 residues. The germline gives CDR1 SGHDN, CDR2 FVKESK. The germline V and J ends were trimmed by 4 bases and 6 bases, with 6 bases remaining between them. The CDR3 sequence: CASSREDGYTF. CDR3 bases: TGTGCCAGCAGCCGGGAGGATGGCTACACCTTC.

This clone was counted a single time. V usage is TRBV18 and J usage is TRBJ2-5; 8 bases agree with TRBD2. The CDR3 runs to 15 residues. The germline gives CDR1 KGHSH, CDR2 LQKENI. The V segment lost 4 bases and the J segment 7 bases; nucleotides outside the gene matches: 11. CDR3 in amino acids: CASSRLALTSATQYF. The CDR3 DNA is TGTGCCAGCTCACGACTAGCGCTGACGAGCGCGACCCAGTACTTC.

The chain links TRBV7-6 to TRBJ2-5; 8 bases line up with TRBD2. Germline V lookup: CDR1 SGHVS, CDR2 FNYEAQ. The CDR3 has 15 amino acids. V gave up 2 bases and J gave up 4 bases; unmatched junction bases: 6. The CDR3 loop is CASSLKGLAGETQYF. The DNA of the CDR3 is TGTGCCAGCAGCTTAAAAGGGCTAGCGGGAGAGACCCAGTACTTC.

The chain is built from TRBV19 and TRBJ1-5; unclear D gene. V lost 9 bases and J 2 bases, leaving 17 bases between the germline ends. The V gene's germline CDR1 is LNHDA and CDR2 SQIVND (reference sequence). The CDR3 sequence is 15 residues long. DNA for the CDR3: TGTGCCAGCCAAGCGGGAGGGAGAGGCAATCAGCCCCAGCATTTT. This translates into CASQAGGRGNQPQHF. The full variable domain, its missing parts supplied by reference TRBV19 and TRBJ1-5, is DGGITQSPKYLFRKEGQNVTLSCEQNLNHDAMYWYRQDPGQGLRLIYYSQIVNDFQKGDIAEGYSVSREKKESFPLTVTSAQKNPTAFYLCASQAGGRGNQPQHFGDGTRLSIL.

This chain joins TRBV5-1 and TRBJ1-1, with 7 bases fitting TRBD1. The V and J ends lost 2 bases and 5 bases, in that order; junction bases with no gene match: 6. Germline CDR1 reads SGHRS; CDR2 reads YFSETQ. CDR3 length equals 14 residues. The CDR3 reads CASSFEGGVTEAFF. The CDR3 DNA is TGCGCCAGCAGCTTTGAAGGGGGCGTTACTGAAGCTTTCTTT.

The CDR3 region is CASNQTPKVLAGRSEYF. CDR3 nucleotide sequence: TGTGCCAGCAACCAGACCCCCAAAGTCCTAGCGGGACGGAGTGAGTACTTC. This chain uses TRBV7-2 with TRBJ2-7, with TRBD2 identical over 9 bases. The CDR3 sequence is 17 residues long. J gave up 11 bases and V 7 bases, and 24 bases lay outside the gene matches. Germline V CDR1 and CDR2: SGHTA, FQGNSA. The full variable domain, with the rest looked up from reference TRBV7-2 and TRBJ2-7, is GAGVSQSPSNKVTEKGKDVELRCDPISGHTALYWYRQSLGQGLEFLIYFQGNSAPDKSGLPSDRFSAERTGGSVSTLTIQRTQQEDSAVYLCASNQTPKVLAGRSEYFGPGTRLTVT.

The chain couples TRBV5-4 to TRBJ1-5; D ambiguous. The V gene's germline CDR1 is SGHNT and CDR2 YYREEE (reference sequence). This CDR3 contains 13 residues. Trimming pared 0 bases from V and 7 bases from J, leaving 8 bases between. The CDR3 region is CASSLEKGQPQHF. Written as DNA, the CDR3 is TGTGCCAGCAGCTTGGAGAAGGGACAGCCCCAGCATTTT.

The gene calls are TRBV28 and TRBJ1-2, with no clear D. The CDR3 spans 14 residues. Germline CDR1 reads MDHEN; CDR2 reads SYDVKM. V was cut by 0 bases and J by 4 bases, with 9 bases left in between. CDR3 coding DNA: TGTGCCAGCAGTTTATGGCCGGTGGGCTATGGCTACACCTTC. This sequence encodes CASSLWPVGYGYTF.

The rearrangement links TRBV28 to TRBJ1-5; tentative D call: TRBD1 (5 bases). V was trimmed by 6 bases and J by 2 bases, leaving 23 bases between them. The CDR3 is 18 amino acids. Germline V gene lookup returns CDR1 MDHEN and CDR2 SYDVKM. CDR3 region: CASRNAGGRRGGNQPQHF. The CDR3 nucleotides are TGTGCCAGCAGAAACGCCGGAGGCCGGAGAGGGGGCAATCAGCCCCAGCATTTT.

The CDR3 spells CASSISGDRDTQYF. The CDR3 DNA reads TGTGCCAGTTCAATATCAGGTGACAGAGATACGCAGTATTTT. The chain joins TRBV6-1 to TRBJ2-3, with D maybe TRBD1 (5 bases). Deletions cut 9 bases from V and 5 bases from J, with 18 bases between. Germline assignment: CDR1 MNHNS and CDR2 SASEGT. This CDR3 has 14 residues.

This chain connects TRBV7-9 to TRBJ1-3; perhaps TRBD1 as D (5 bases). CDR1 SEHNR and CDR2 FQNEAQ come from the germline V gene (reference sequence). Between the trimmed V and J ends, which lost 6 bases and 2 bases, there was a span of 14 bases. The CDR3 sequence is 15 residues long. This chain's CDR3 is CASRQAQGAGNTIYF. CDR3 sequence (DNA): TGTGCCAGCAGACAAGCCCAGGGTGCTGGAAACACCATATATTTT.

This sequence joins TRBV5-4 and TRBJ2-7; 9 positions agree with TRBD2. The CDR3 spans 15 residues. Germline CDR1 reads SGHNT; CDR2 reads YYREEE (reference sequence). V gave up 6 bases and J gave up 5 bases; unmatched junction bases: 12. The CDR3 DNA reads as TGTGCCAGCACCCGCGGGGCGGGAGGGAGCCACGAGCAGTACTTC. It encodes CASTRGAGGSHEQYF.

This chain links TRBV11-2 with TRBJ1-3; D is unclear. Germline assignment: CDR1 SGHAT and CDR2 FQNNGV. The CDR3 loop spans 17 amino acids. V was trimmed by 1 base and J by 0 bases, leaving 13 bases between them. CDR3 sequence reads: CASSLASLLISGNTIYF. The CDR3 region has the DNA TGTGCCAGCAGCTTAGCATCACTGCTCATCTCTGGAAACACCATATATTTT.

CDR3 protein: CASSLGTGSADTQYF. As DNA, the CDR3 is TGTGCCAGCAGCTTGGGGACAGGTAGTGCAGATACGCAGTATTTT. This chain connects TRBV7-7 to TRBJ2-3, with 8 bases aligning to TRBD1. This CDR3 contains 15 residues. CDR1 and CDR2 (germline): SSHAT, FNYEAQ (reference sequence). The junction had 6 bases not matched to a gene; V was cut back by 3 bases and J by 4 bases.

The gene calls are TRBV2 and TRBJ2-3; unclear D gene. V lost 6 bases and J 2 bases, leaving 6 bases between the germline ends. CDR1 and CDR2 (germline): SNHLY, FYNNEI. The CDR3 extends over 12 amino acids. The CDR3 protein is CASRPDTDTQYF. In nucleotides, the CDR3 is TGTGCCAGCAGACCCGACACAGATACGCAGTATTTT.